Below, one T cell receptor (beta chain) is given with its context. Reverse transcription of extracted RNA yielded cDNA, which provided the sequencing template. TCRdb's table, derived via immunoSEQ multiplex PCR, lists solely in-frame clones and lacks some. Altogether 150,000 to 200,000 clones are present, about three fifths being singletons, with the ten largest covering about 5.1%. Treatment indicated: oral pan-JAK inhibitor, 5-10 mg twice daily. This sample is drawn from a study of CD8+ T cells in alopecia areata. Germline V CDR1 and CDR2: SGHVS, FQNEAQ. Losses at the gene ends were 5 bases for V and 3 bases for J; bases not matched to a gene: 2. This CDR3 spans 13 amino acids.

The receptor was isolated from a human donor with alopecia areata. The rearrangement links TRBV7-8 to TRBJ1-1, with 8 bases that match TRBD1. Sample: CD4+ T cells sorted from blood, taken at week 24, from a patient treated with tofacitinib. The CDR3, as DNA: TGTGCCAGCAGCCAGGGGGCTGACACTGAAGCTTTCTTT. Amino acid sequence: CASSQGADTEAFF.